This T cell receptor (beta chain) originates from a study of T cell responses to AZD1222 COVID-19 vaccine. Study-level findings and limits: Close to half of spike-specific TCRs reportedly recognize unmutated variant regions. Recipients of two AZD1222 doses showed rising Spike-specific TCR breadth and depth. At 160-218 and 743-854, vaccine-associated CD4 TCRs were dominant, and they spanned spike.

Comments on this clone: Its antigen is currently unknown.

Only in-frame clones appear in the TCRdb table, and some are missing; sequencing was by immunoSEQ multiplex PCR. The sample shows around 84,000 clones, about 83% of them seen only once. Looked up from germline, CDR1 is MDHEN and CDR2 is SYDVKM. The CDR3 spans 14 residues. V shed 5 bases, J shed 4 bases, and the junction held 6 bases outside the gene matches. The receptor was isolated from an adult in good health. The chain is built from TRBV28 and TRBJ2-7, with 9 bases lining up with TRBD1. The specimen comprised peripheral blood, sampled on day 0 of AZD1222 vaccination. The CDR3 reads CASSPGTGLYEQYF. In DNA, the CDR3 is TGTGCCAGCAGTCCGGGGACAGGGCTGTACGAGCAGTACTTC.